This T cell receptor (beta chain) was sequenced during a study of blood T cell repertoires in COVID-19. Study summary: Donors in the United States, Italy and Spain gave samples during acute or convalescent COVID-19. PBMCs, B-cell-depleted T cells, or T cells were the source of the cDNA or gDNA that made up the material.

Seattle enrolled patients during active infection and tracked them longitudinally. Study processing details: By means of reference gene primer amplification, nucleated cell counts were estimated. Here immunoSEQ multiplex PCR was the method, and the copy in TCRdb shows in-frame clones only, minus some. Clone size and the V and J calls come from that table; the DNA yielded D and trimming. The sample includes 250,000 to 300,000 clones, over 70% of them seen just once. There are a few counts of this clone. This CDR3 spans 14 amino acids. The germline CDR1 and CDR2 sequences are SQVTM and ANQGSEA. The trim removed 4 bases at V and 7 bases at J, leaving 10 bases unmatched.

The chain has TRBV29-1 and TRBJ2-7; TRBD2 matches 10 bases. The TCR sequence derives from a woman between 65 and 79 years old with COVID-19, enrolled during active disease. The specimen sequenced was peripheral blood. Here the CDR3 DNA reads TGCAGCGTTGGATTTCCTAGCGGGAGTGGTGAGCAGTACTTC. It specifies CSVGFPSGSGEQYF.